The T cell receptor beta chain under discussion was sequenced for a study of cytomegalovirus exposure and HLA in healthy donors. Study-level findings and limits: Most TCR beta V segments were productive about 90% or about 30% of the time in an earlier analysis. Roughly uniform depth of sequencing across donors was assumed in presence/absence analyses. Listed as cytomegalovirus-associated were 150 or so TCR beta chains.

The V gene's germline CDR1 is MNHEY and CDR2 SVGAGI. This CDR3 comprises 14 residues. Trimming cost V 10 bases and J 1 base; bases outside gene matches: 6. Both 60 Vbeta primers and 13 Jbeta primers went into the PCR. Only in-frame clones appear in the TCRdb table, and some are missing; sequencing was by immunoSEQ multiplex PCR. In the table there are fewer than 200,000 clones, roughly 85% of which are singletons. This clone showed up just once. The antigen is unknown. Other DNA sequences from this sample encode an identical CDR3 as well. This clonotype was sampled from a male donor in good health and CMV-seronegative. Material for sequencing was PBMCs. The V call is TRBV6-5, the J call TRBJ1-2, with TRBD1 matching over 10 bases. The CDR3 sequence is CATRQGAGNYGYTF. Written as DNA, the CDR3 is TGTGCCACACGACAGGGGGCGGGTAACTATGGCTACACCTTC.